Presented here are 6 T cell receptor beta chains from one specimen sequenced in a study of T cell changes during pregnancy in multiple sclerosis. Measured with immunoSEQ multiplex PCR; TCRdb has only the in-frame clones, and not every one. The data show 55,000 to 65,000 clones, with approximately 90% seen just once and roughly 0.9% held by the top ten. Sequenced material: peripheral blood, taken in the first trimester of pregnancy. The receptors come from a female donor in good health, enrolled as a control in a pregnancy study.

V usage is TRBV6-1 and J usage is TRBJ1-2; 7 bases map to TRBD1. This CDR3 contains 14 residues. CDR1 is MNHNS and CDR2 is SASEGT in the germline V gene. Germline trimming cut 3 bases from V and 1 base from J; bases unmatched to any gene: 2. The CDR3 DNA reads TGTGCCAGCAGTGAGACAGGGATTAACTATGGCTACACCTTC. Translating gives CASSETGINYGYTF.

This clone was seen a single time. V and J are TRBV4-1 and TRBJ2-3; 15 nucleotides match TRBD2. The CDR3 loop spans 18 amino acids. J was trimmed by 4 bases and V by 0 bases; bases with no gene match: 5. From germline, CDR1 is MGHRA and CDR2 YSYEKL. CDR3 nucleotide sequence: TGCGCCAGCAGCCAAGACCGGACTAGCGGGGGGGCCGCAGATACGCAGTATTTT. Residues: CASSQDRTSGGAADTQYF.

CDR3 residues: CASSQASGISINSPLHF. DNA of the CDR3: TGCGCCAGCAGCCAAGCTTCAGGGATAAGTATAAATTCACCCCTCCACTTT. This rearrangement joins TRBV4-3 to TRBJ1-6, with D possibly being TRBD1 (5 bases). Trimming stripped 1 base from V and 7 bases from J, with 17 bases between. The CDR3 is 17 residues long. Germline assignment: CDR1 LGHNA and CDR2 YSLEER.

The chain recombines TRBV27 with TRBJ1-2; 11 bases align to TRBD1. V was pared by 0 bases and J by 1 base, with 10 bases of the junction left unmatched. The CDR3 is 19 residues long. Germline CDR1 reads MNHEY; CDR2 reads SMNVEV (reference sequence). CDR3 in amino acids: CASSLSAEHGTGGNYGYTF. The CDR3, as DNA: TGTGCCAGCAGTTTATCTGCCGAGCACGGGACAGGGGGTAACTATGGCTACACCTTC.

The chain links TRBV11-2 to TRBJ2-7; 8 bases align to TRBD2. This CDR3 is built from 14 residues. V lost 0 bases to trimming and J lost 6 bases; unmatched junction nucleotides: 4. Germline V gives CDR1 SGHAT, CDR2 FQNNGV. The CDR3 region is CASSLDRTSGEQYF. In nucleotides, the CDR3 is TGTGCCAGCAGCTTAGATCGCACTAGCGGCGAGCAGTACTTC.

The genes are TRBV18 and TRBJ2-5; no definite D call. The germline gives CDR1 KGHSH, CDR2 LQKENI. The ends were cut back, 1 base at V and 1 base at J, with 7 bases in the middle. The CDR3 spans 14 residues. The CDR3: CASSPRNSQETQYF. The CDR3 DNA follows: TGTGCCAGCTCACCACGGAACAGCCAAGAGACCCAGTACTTC.